This T cell receptor (beta chain) was captured by sequencing in a study of graft-versus-host responses after intestinal transplantation. The overall study: Recipients got multivisceral, liver-intestinal, or isolated intestinal transplants. Anti-thymocyte globulin induction preceded three to four years of tacrolimus and steroid maintenance in all recipients. Study-wide results and caveats: GvH clones were found in recipient marrow; some appeared first in ileum or blood.

This CDR3 is built from 16 residues. Trimming shortened V by 0 bases and J by 3 bases, and 11 bases separated the two germline ends. The germline V gene encodes CDR1 LGHNA and CDR2 YNFKEQ. Here immunoSEQ multiplex PCR was the method, and the copy in TCRdb shows in-frame clones only, minus some. Seen here are roughly 13,000 clones, around 85% observed once, and the top ten hold about 8.6%. Remarks on this clone: The target antigen is unknown.

This specimen consisted of PBMCs, obtained roughly 300 days after intestinal transplant. The receptor's source is a human patient who received an intestinal transplant, so some T cells may come from the graft donor. The rearrangement links TRBV4-2 to TRBJ2-2; perhaps D is TRBD1 or TRBD2 (6 bases each). CDR3 region: CASSQDRGQDTGELFF. DNA of the CDR3: TGTGCCAGCAGCCAAGACCGGGGGCAGGACACCGGGGAGCTGTTTTTT.